The 23 T cell receptor beta chains presented below share a single source sample, sequenced in a study of T cell repertoires in cytomegalovirus infection. In TCRdb, the reads were re-called with MiXCR into one record per CDR3 protein. The sample yields 200,000 to 300,000 distinct CDR3 sequences, roughly 6.5% seen once. Specimen: PBMCs. These receptor sequences come from a human donor in good health (CMV status not recorded). Some clones in this sample may be carry-over from other donors' samples.

Ten or more counts support this clonotype. The CDR3 sequence is CASGRRGGTGELFF. The CDR3 bases are TGTGCCAGCGGAAGGAGGGGGGGCACCGGGGAGCTGTTTTTT. V is TRBV7-2 and J is TRBJ2-2; D perhaps matches TRBD2 (7 bases). The V end was cut by 8 bases, the J end by 4 bases, with 14 bases between. The germline V gene has CDR1 SGHTA and CDR2 FQGNSA. The CDR3 contains 14 residues.

This clonotype was counted at least ten times. The rearrangement uses TRBV11-3 and TRBJ2-1; TRBD1 might be the D (6 bases). Germline CDR1 reads SGHNT; CDR2 reads YENEEA. V lost 7 bases, J lost 6 bases, and 16 bases lay in between. The CDR3 loop spans 14 amino acids. In DNA form, the CDR3 reads TGTGCCAGCAAAACAGAGGACAGCGCCAATGAGCAGTTCTTC. It yields the protein CASKTEDSANEQFF.

This clonotype has ten or more counts. This rearrangement joins TRBV29-1 to TRBJ1-2; D is undetermined. The length of the CDR3 is 12 residues. Germline assignment: CDR1 SQVTM and CDR2 ANQGSEA. V was shortened by 1 base and J by 4 bases, with 7 bases between the two germline ends. CDR3 amino acids: CSVEGPSYGYTF. CDR3 bases: TGCAGCGTTGAAGGGCCCTCCTATGGCTACACCTTC. The full variable domain, rest sourced from reference TRBV29-1 and TRBJ1-2, is SAVISQKPSRDICQRGTSLTIQCQVDSQVTMMFWYRQQPGQSLTLIATANQGSEATYESGFVIDKFPISRPNLTFSTLTVSNMSPEDSSIYLCSVEGPSYGYTFGSGTRLTVV.

This clonotype was seen at least ten times. V is TRBV20-1 and J is TRBJ2-5; the match to TRBD1 covers 7 bases. The CDR3 has 18 residues. Germline trimming cut 1 base from V and 4 bases from J; bases unmatched to any gene: 18. From germline, CDR1 is DFQATT and CDR2 SNEGSKA (reference sequence). CDR3 nucleotides: TGCAGTGCTAGAGGGGGGATGGCACAGGGGAGCTATTTAGAGACCCAGTACTTC. The encoded protein is CSARGGMAQGSYLETQYF.

This clonotype was recorded at least ten times. The genes are TRBV12-3 or TRBV12-4 and TRBJ1-1, with a possible D match to TRBD1 (5 bases). V gave up 7 bases and J gave up 5 bases, with 17 bases separating them. CDR3 length: 14 residues. The CDR3 DNA reads TGTGCCAGCAACACCGACGGCGGGGGAACTGAAGCTTTCTTT. It specifies CASNTDGGGTEAFF.

This clonotype appeared many times. This rearrangement joins TRBV11-2 to TRBJ2-1; 13 bases agree with TRBD2. The CDR3 totals 16 residues. From germline, CDR1 is SGHAT and CDR2 FQNNGV. The V segment lost 3 bases and the J segment 4 bases; nucleotides outside the gene matches: 3. CDR3 nucleotide sequence: TGTGCCAGCAGCTTTACTAGCGGGGGGGTATACAATGAGCAGTTCTTC. It codes for CASSFTSGGVYNEQFF.

This clonotype was observed many times. The rearrangement links TRBV20-1 to TRBJ1-6; D unclear. Germline-derived CDR1 and CDR2 are DFQATT and SNEGSKA (reference sequence). V was clipped by 1 base and J by 8 bases, with 12 bases between them. The CDR3 totals 14 residues. The CDR3 here is CSARGGSLDSPLHF. The CDR3, as DNA: TGCAGTGCTAGAGGGGGAAGCCTGGATTCACCCCTCCACTTT.

This clonotype occurred many times. The chain is built from TRBV12-3 or TRBV12-4 and TRBJ1-2, with D perhaps TRBD1 (5 bases). Trimming left V 6 bases short and J 0 bases short, with 14 bases between. The CDR3 loop spans 15 amino acids. The CDR3 DNA follows: TGTGCCAGCAGCTATACTGGGGGATCTAACTATGGCTACACCTTC. Translating it yields CASSYTGGSNYGYTF.

CDR3 residues: CASTQMTSSETQYF. The CDR3 coding sequence is TGCGCCAGCACCCAGATGACTAGTTCGGAGACCCAGTACTTC. This chain uses TRBV5-1 with TRBJ2-5, with D possibly matching TRBD2 (6 bases). This CDR3 spans 14 amino acids. The germline V gene has CDR1 SGHRS and CDR2 YFSETQ. V lost 6 bases and J 5 bases, leaving 17 bases between the germline ends.

This clonotype was seen at least ten times. The chain has TRBV19 and TRBJ2-2; D gene uncertain. Trimming took 7 bases from V and 0 from J, leaving 3 bases between them. The germline CDR1 and CDR2 sequences are LNHDA and SQIVND (reference sequence). The CDR3 sequence is 12 residues long. This CDR3 is CASTSNTGELFF. CDR3 DNA: TGTGCCAGTACTTCGAACACCGGGGAGCTGTTTTTT.

This clonotype was detected many times. The J gene is TRBJ1-6, the V gene TRBV14, with 9 bases matching TRBD1. V gave up 1 base and J gave up 2 bases; unmatched junction bases: 3. The CDR3 loop spans 17 amino acids. Germline V CDR1 and CDR2: SGHDN, FVKESK. DNA of the CDR3: TGTGCCAGCAGCCAAGGGGACAGGGTTGCCTATAATTCACCCCTCCACTTT. Amino acid sequence: CASSQGDRVAYNSPLHF.

This clonotype was seen more than once but under ten times. The CDR3: CASSKAGTPPIQYF. In DNA form, the CDR3 reads TGTGCCAGCTCTAAAGCCGGGACACCCCCGATTCAGTATTTT. This chain connects TRBV6-2 or TRBV6-3 to TRBJ2-3; perhaps TRBD1 as D (6 bases). Germline loops: CDR1 MNHEY, CDR2 SVGEGT. There are 14 residues in the CDR3. V was clipped by 8 bases and J by 12 bases, with 24 bases between them.

This clonotype was detected many times. The J gene is TRBJ2-3, the V gene TRBV7-2; 9 positions agree with TRBD2. V shed 4 bases, J shed 2 bases, and the junction held 4 bases outside the gene matches. CDR1 and CDR2 from the germline V gene are SGHTA and FQGNSA. The CDR3 contains 15 residues. The CDR3 reads CASSSRGGNTDTQYF. The CDR3 DNA follows: TGTGCCAGCAGCTCGCGGGGGGGCAACACAGATACGCAGTATTTT. The whole variable domain, filled in from reference TRBV7-2 and TRBJ2-3, reads GAGVSQSPSNKVTEKGKDVELRCDPISGHTALYWYRQSLGQGLEFLIYFQGNSAPDKSGLPSDRFSAERTGGSVSTLTIQRTQQEDSAVYLCASSSRGGNTDTQYFGPGTRLTVL.

Many counts were recorded for this clonotype. V and J are TRBV6-2 or TRBV6-3 and TRBJ2-5; possible D gene TRBD2, 6 bases. Looked up from germline, CDR1 is MNHEY and CDR2 is SVGEGT. CDR3 size: 16 residues. Trimming cost V 2 bases and J 1 base, with 14 bases left between them. The CDR3 here is CASSYPASASQETQYF. The CDR3 DNA reads TGTGCCAGCAGTTACCCGGCTAGCGCCAGCCAAGAGACCCAGTACTTC.

Notes on this clonotype: A much larger clone differs by one base, so this may be a read error. The chain couples TRBV25-1 to TRBJ1-3; D perhaps matches TRBD1 (5 bases). Per germline, CDR1 MGHDK and CDR2 SYGVNS. The CDR3 length is 16 residues. CDR3 sequence: CVHRGRPYPSGNTIYF. CDR3 in DNA: TGTGTCCACCGGGGCAGACCTTATCCTTCTGGAAACACCATATATTTT.

Concerning this clonotype itself: The junction shows a germline mismatch at one end, possibly a read error. The chain is built from TRBV5-6 and TRBJ2-1, with D perhaps being TRBD1 or TRBD2 (5 bases each). The CDR3 is 13 residues long. Germline CDR1 is SGHDT and CDR2 is YYEEEE. The CDR3 is CGSRLGVYNEQFF. DNA for the CDR3: TGTGGCAGCAGATTGGGGGTATACAATGAGCAGTTCTTC.

This clonotype appeared many times. The J gene is TRBJ1-2, the V gene TRBV7-3; D is perhaps TRBD1 (5 bases). The CDR3 runs 14 residues. Deletions cut 1 base from V and 8 bases from J, with 14 bases between. Germline CDR1 reads SGHTA; CDR2 reads FQGTGA. The CDR3 here is CASSLMGTVGGYTF. The CDR3 DNA follows: TGTGCCAGCAGCTTAATGGGGACTGTGGGAGGCTACACCTTC.

The chain is built from TRBV6-5 and TRBJ2-7; D gene unclear. The CDR3 runs to 14 residues. Germline V gene data show CDR1 as MNHEY and CDR2 as SVGAGI. Trimming cost V 10 bases and J 2 bases, with 18 bases left between them. The CDR3 DNA reads as TGTGCCAACCCGGCGGCCCGTTGCCCCTACGAGCAGTACTTC. Translating it yields CANPAARCPYEQYF.

Ten or more counts support this clonotype. This chain links TRBV4-1 with TRBJ2-7; 9 bases line up with TRBD1. The germline CDR1 and CDR2 sequences are MGHRA and YSYEKL. V lost 0 bases and J lost 4; bases outside the gene matches: 4. The length of the CDR3 is 15 residues. CDR3: CASSQDLGQGYEQYF. The DNA of the CDR3 is TGCGCCAGCAGCCAAGATTTAGGACAGGGGTACGAGCAGTACTTC.

This clonotype was seen repeatedly, ten times or more. The J gene is TRBJ1-1, the V gene TRBV7-9; maybe TRBD1 (6 bases). The CDR3 is 15 residues long. Germline CDR1 SEHNR, CDR2 FQNEAQ (reference sequence). Trimming took off 1 base at V and 7 bases at J, with 16 bases between the two ends. The CDR3 region has the DNA TGTGCCAGCAGCTTAGAGACAGGTCGATGGAGTGAAGCTTTCTTT. Its translation is CASSLETGRWSEAFF.

This clonotype was found many times. The chain has TRBV7-2 and TRBJ2-5; D remains ambiguous. CDR1 is SGHTA, CDR2 FQGNSA, per germline. The CDR3 is 15 amino acids. Trimming stripped 1 base from V and 2 bases from J, with 11 bases between. The CDR3 DNA reads TGTGCCAGCAGCTTAGACTCAGGAAGACAAGAGACCCAGTACTTC. The encoded protein is CASSLDSGRQETQYF.

There are many counts of this clonotype. Being one base from a much bigger clone, this may be a read error. The V and J genes are TRBV7-2 and TRBJ1-2; no reliable D call. CDR1 SGHTA and CDR2 FQGNSA come from the germline V gene. CDR3 length: 11 residues. The ends were cut back, 2 bases at V and 8 bases at J, with 6 bases in the middle. The CDR3 loop is CASSLYGGYTF. As DNA, the CDR3 is TGTGCCAGCAGCTTATACGGCGGCTACACCTTC.

This clonotype was observed at least ten times. The chain uses TRBV7-6 and TRBJ2-1; 7 nucleotides agree with TRBD1. The CDR3 covers 16 residues. From germline, CDR1 is SGHVS and CDR2 FNYEAQ. The ends lost 5 bases at V and 0 bases at J; junction bases unmatched: 7. DNA of the CDR3: TGTGCCAGCAGCCAACTGACAGGGCTCTCCTACAATGAGCAGTTCTTC. Translation gives CASSQLTGLSYNEQFF. Together with reference TRBV7-6 and TRBJ2-1, the CDR3 gives the full variable domain: GAGVSQSPRYKVTKRGQDVALRCDPISGHVSLYWYRQALGQGPEFLTYFNYEAQQDKSGLPNDRFSAERPEGSISTLTIQRTEQRDSAMYRCASSQLTGLSYNEQFFGPGTRLTVL.